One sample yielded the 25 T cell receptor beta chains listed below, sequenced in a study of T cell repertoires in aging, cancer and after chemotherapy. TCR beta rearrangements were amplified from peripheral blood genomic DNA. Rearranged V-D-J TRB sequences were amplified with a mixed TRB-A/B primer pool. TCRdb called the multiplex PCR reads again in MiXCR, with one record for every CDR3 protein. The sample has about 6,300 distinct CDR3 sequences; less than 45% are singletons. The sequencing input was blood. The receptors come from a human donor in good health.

The CDR3 nucleotides read TGTGCCACCAGCAGAGAAGGGACAGGCTATGGCTACACCTTC. Protein: CATSREGTGYGYTF. This chain links TRBV15 with TRBJ1-2; 8 bases map to TRBD1. Trimming at V came to 0 bases and at J to 4 bases, leaving 1 base not matched to a gene. Germline CDR1 is LNHNV and CDR2 is YYDKDF (reference sequence). The CDR3 extends over 14 amino acids.

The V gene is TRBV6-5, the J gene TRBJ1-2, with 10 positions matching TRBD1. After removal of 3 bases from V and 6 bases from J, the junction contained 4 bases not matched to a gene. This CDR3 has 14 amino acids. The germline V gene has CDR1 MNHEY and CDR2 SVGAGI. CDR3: CASSYGDRGHGYTF. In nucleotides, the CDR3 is TGTGCCAGCAGTTATGGGGACAGGGGCCATGGCTACACCTTC.

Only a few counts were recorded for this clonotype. CDR3 sequence: CASTSRTSGSETQYF. CDR3 nucleotide sequence: TGTGCCAGCACCTCACGGACTAGCGGGAGTGAGACCCAGTACTTC. This chain uses TRBV12-3 or TRBV12-4 with TRBJ2-5, with 13 bases matching TRBD2. V was pared by 7 bases and J by 5 bases, with 7 bases of the junction left unmatched. The CDR3 has 15 residues.

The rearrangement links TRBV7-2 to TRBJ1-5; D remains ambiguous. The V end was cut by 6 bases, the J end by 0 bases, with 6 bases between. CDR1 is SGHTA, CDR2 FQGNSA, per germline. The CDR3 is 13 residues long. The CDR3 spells CASSSNSNQPQHF. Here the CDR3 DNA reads TGTGCCAGCAGTTCTAATAGCAATCAGCCCCAGCATTTT.

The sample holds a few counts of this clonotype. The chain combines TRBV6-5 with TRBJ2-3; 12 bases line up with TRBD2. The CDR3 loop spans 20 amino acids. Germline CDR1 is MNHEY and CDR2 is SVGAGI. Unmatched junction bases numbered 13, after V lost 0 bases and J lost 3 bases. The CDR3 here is CASSYSLAGGKTGRTDTQYF. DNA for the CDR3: TGTGCCAGCAGTTACTCGCTAGCGGGGGGGAAAACGGGGAGAACAGATACGCAGTATTTT.

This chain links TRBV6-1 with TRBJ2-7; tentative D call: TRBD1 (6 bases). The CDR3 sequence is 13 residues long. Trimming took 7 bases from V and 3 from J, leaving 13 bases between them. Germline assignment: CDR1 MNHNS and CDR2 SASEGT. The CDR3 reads CASTLGASYEQYV. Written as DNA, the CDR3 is TGTGCCAGCACTCTGGGGGCCAGCTACGAGCAGTACGTC.

CDR3 residues: CASSYDWGNEQYF. The CDR3 DNA reads as TGTGCCAGCAGTTACGATTGGGGGAACGAGCAGTACTTC. The chain has TRBV6-5 and TRBJ2-7; D may correspond to TRBD1 or TRBD2 (5 bases each). The CDR3 contains 13 residues. Between the trimmed V and J ends, which lost 2 bases and 5 bases, there was a span of 10 bases. CDR1 is MNHEY, CDR2 SVGAGI, per germline.

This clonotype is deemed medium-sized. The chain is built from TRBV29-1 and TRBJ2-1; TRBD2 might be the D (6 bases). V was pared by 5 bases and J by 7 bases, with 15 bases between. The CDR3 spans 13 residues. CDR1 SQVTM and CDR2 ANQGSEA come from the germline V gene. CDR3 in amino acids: CSVPGTDFNEQFF. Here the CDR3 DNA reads TGCAGCGTTCCCGGGACTGACTTTAATGAGCAGTTCTTC.

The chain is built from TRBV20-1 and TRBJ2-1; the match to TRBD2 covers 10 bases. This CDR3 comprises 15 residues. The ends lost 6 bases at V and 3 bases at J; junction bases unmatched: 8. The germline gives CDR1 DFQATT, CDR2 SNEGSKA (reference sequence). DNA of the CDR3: TGCAGTGCGGTTAGCGGGGGGCGGAACTACAATGAGCAGTTCTTC. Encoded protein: CSAVSGGRNYNEQFF.

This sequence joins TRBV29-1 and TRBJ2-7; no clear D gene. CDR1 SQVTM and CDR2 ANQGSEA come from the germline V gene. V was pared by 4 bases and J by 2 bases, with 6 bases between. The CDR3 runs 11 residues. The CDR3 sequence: CSVGVAYEQYF. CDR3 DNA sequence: TGCAGCGTTGGAGTGGCCTACGAGCAGTACTTC.

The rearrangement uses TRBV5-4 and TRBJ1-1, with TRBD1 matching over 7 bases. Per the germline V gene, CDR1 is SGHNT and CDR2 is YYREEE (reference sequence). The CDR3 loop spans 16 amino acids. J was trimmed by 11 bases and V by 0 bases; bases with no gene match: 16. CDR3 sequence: CASSLDPTGASTQAFF. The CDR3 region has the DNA TGTGCCAGCAGCTTGGATCCCACAGGGGCTTCGACGCAGGCTTTCTTT.

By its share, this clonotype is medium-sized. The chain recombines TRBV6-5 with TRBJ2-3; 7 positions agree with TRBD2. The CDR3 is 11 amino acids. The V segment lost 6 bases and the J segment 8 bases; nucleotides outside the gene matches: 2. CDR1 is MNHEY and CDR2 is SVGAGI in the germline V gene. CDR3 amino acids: CASSTSVTQYF. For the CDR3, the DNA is TGTGCCAGCAGCACTAGCGTTACGCAGTATTTT.

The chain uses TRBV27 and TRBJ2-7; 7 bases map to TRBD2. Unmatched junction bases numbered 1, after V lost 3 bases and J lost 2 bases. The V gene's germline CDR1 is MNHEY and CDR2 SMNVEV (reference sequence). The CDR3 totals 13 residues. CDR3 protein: CASSFRGAYEQYF. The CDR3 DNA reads TGTGCCAGCAGTTTCCGGGGGGCCTACGAGCAGTACTTC.

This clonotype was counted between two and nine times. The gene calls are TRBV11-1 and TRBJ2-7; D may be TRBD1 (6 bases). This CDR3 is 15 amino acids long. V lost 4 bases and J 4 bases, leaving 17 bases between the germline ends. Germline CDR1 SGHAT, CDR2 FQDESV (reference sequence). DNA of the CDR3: TGTGCCAGCAGCTCTAAACAGGGATCCTTGTACGAGCAGTACTTC. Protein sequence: CASSSKQGSLYEQYF.

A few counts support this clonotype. CDR3 region: CASIGTSGVPYF. CDR3 sequence (DNA): TGTGCCAGTATCGGGACTAGCGGGGTCCCCTACTTC. This chain uses TRBV19 with TRBJ2-5, with 13 bases identical to TRBD2. J lost 14 bases, V lost 7 bases, and 7 bases had no gene match. There are 12 residues in the CDR3. CDR1 and CDR2 from the germline V gene are LNHDA and SQIVND (reference sequence).

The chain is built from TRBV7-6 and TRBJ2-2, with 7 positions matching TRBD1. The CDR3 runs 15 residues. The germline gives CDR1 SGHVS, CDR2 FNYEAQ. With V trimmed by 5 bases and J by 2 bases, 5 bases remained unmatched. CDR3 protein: CASSIQGRNTGELFF. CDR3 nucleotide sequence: TGTGCCAGCAGCATACAGGGGCGTAACACCGGGGAGCTGTTTTTT.

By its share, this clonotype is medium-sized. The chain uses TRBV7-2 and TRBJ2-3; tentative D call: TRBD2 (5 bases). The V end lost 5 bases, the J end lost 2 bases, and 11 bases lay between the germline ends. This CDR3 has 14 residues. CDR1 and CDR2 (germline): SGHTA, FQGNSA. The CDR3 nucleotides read TGTGCCAGCAGCCTTCGGACTCTCACAGATACGCAGTATTTT. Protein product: CASSLRTLTDTQYF. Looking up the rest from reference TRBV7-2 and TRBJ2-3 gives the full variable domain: GAGVSQSPSNKVTEKGKDVELRCDPISGHTALYWYRQSLGQGLEFLIYFQGNSAPDKSGLPSDRFSAERTGGSVSTLTIQRTQQEDSAVYLCASSLRTLTDTQYFGPGTRLTVL.

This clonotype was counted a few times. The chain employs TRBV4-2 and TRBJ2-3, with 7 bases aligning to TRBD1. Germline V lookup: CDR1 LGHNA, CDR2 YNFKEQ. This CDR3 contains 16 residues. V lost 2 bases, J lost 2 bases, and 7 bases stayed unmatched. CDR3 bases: TGTGCCAGCAGCCAAAAACCGGGACAGCCCACAGATACGCAGTATTTT. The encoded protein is CASSQKPGQPTDTQYF.

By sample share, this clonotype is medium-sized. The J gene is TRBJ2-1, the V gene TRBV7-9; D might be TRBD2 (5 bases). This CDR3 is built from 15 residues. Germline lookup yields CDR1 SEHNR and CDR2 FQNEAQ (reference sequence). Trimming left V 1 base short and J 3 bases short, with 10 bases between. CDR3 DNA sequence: TGTGCCAGCAGCTTAGGGACTGGGATCTACAATGAGCAGTTCTTC. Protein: CASSLGTGIYNEQFF.

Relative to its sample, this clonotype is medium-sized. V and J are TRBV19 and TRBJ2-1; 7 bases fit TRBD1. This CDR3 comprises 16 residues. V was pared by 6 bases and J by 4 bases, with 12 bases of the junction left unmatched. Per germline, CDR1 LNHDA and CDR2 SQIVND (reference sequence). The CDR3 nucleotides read TGTGCCAGTAGCCCAACCGGGACAGTCGCTTACAATGAGCAGTTCTTC. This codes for CASSPTGTVAYNEQFF. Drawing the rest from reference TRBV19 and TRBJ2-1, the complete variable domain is DGGITQSPKYLFRKEGQNVTLSCEQNLNHDAMYWYRQDPGQGLRLIYYSQIVNDFQKGDIAEGYSVSREKKESFPLTVTSAQKNPTAFYLCASSPTGTVAYNEQFFGPGTRLTVL.

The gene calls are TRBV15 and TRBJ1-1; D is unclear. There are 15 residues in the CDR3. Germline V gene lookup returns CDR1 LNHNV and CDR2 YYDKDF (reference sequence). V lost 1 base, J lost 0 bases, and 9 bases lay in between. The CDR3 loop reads CATSRGMKLNTEAFF. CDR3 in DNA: TGTGCCACCAGCAGAGGGATGAAGCTGAACACTGAAGCTTTCTTT.

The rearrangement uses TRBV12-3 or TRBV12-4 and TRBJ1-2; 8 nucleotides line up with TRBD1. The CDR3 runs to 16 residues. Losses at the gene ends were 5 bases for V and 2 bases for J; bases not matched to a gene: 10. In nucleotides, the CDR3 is TGTGCCAGCAGTGACAAACCCGGGACAGGAAACTATGGCTACACCTTC. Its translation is CASSDKPGTGNYGYTF.

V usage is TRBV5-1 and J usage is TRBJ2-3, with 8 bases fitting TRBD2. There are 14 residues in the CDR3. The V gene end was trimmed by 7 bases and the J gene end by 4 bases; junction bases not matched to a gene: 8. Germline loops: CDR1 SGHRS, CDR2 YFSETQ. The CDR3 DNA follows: TGCGCCAGCTCTGGCGGGGGGAAGGCAGATACGCAGTATTTT. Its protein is CASSGGGKADTQYF. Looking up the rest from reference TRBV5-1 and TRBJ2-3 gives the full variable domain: KAGVTQTPRYLIKTRGQQVTLSCSPISGHRSVSWYQQTPGQGLQFLFEYFSETQRNKGNFPGRFSGRQFSNSRSEMNVSTLELGDSALYLCASSGGGKADTQYFGPGTRLTVL.

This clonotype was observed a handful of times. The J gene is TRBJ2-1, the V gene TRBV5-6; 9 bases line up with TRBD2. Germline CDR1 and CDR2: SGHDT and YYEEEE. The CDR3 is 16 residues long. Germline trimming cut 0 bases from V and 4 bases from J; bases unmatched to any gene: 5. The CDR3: CASSLEGLADYNEQFF. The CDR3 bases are TGTGCCAGCAGCTTGGAGGGACTAGCCGATTACAATGAGCAGTTCTTC.

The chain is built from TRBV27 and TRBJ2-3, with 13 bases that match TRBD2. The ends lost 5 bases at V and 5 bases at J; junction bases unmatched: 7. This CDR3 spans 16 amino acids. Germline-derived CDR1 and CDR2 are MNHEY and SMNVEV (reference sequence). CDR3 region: CASSRTSGSGQDTQYF. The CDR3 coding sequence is TGTGCCAGCAGTAGGACTAGCGGGAGTGGTCAAGATACGCAGTATTTT.